This TCR beta chain comes out of a study of OX40 agonist ivuxolimab in advanced cancers. With 6 bases clipped from V and 15 bases from J, the junction kept 14 bases outside the gene matches. Germline assignment: CDR1 MDHEN and CDR2 SYDVKM. The CDR3 length is 15 residues. The method was immunoSEQ multiplex PCR; TCRdb's version includes in-frame clones alone and lacks a portion of them. Of fewer than 55,000 clones in the sample, around 80% were seen once. This clonotype was sampled from an adult with an advanced solid tumor such as melanoma, head and neck, liver or kidney cancer. The genes are TRBV28 and TRBJ2-1, with 13 bases identical to TRBD2. The sequencing here drew on CD4+ or CD8+ T cells sorted from blood, taken in a trial of the OX40 agonist ivuxolimab. The CDR3 bases are TGTGCCAGCAGCGACCACGGACTAGCGGGAGAAGTGCTGTTCTTC. Translated: CASSDHGLAGEVLFF. Complete variable domain (other parts from reference TRBV28 and TRBJ2-1): DVKVTQSSRYLVKRTGEKVFLECVQDMDHENMFWYRQDPGLGLRLIYFSYDVKMKEKGDIPEGYSVSREKKERFSLILESASTNQTSMYLCASSDHGLAGEVLFFGPGTRLTVL.